The source of this T cell receptor beta chain is a study of blood T cell repertoires in COVID-19. Method: immunoSEQ multiplex PCR; TCRdb's copy keeps in-frame clones and lacks some. The table lists roughly 100,000 clones, under 90% of them singletons. The germline V gene has CDR1 MDHEN and CDR2 SYDVKM. V was pared by 6 bases and J by 5 bases, with 17 bases between. The CDR3 length is 15 residues. Sequenced: peripheral blood. The TCR was taken from an elderly man with acute or convalescent COVID-19. The genes are TRBV28 and TRBJ2-1; D may be TRBD2 (5 bases). CDR3: CASSPDYLPNNEQFF. The CDR3 region has the DNA TGTGCCAGCAGCCCAGACTACCTACCGAACAATGAGCAGTTCTTC.